These T cell receptor beta chains were read from a single sample in a study of blood T cell repertoires in COVID-19. Generated by immunoSEQ multiplex PCR, the TCRdb table keeps only in-frame clones and is missing some. Of 300,000 to 450,000 clones in the sample, around 87% were seen once. Sequencing used peripheral blood. The receptor set was obtained from a woman between 55 and 75 years old with COVID-19, enrolled during active disease. Both conserved end residues are part of each CDR3. The D gene is left open where the match is weak. Clone size is shown for a subset of rows, as once, few, many or a class of expanded clone.

J gene | V gene | D gene | clone size | CDR3 protein | CDR3 DNA
TRBJ1-3 | TRBV5-1 | TRBD1 | once | CASSSLQGARRGNTIYF | TGCGCCAGCAGCTCGTTACAGGGGGCGCGGAGAGGAAACACCATATATTTT
TRBJ2-5 | TRBV10-2 | TRBD2 | NA | CASSELAGGSETQYF | TGCGCCAGCAGTGAACTAGCGGGGGGGTCGGAGACCCAGTACTTC
TRBJ2-7 | TRBV28 | NA | NA | CASSLYGGPTYEQYF | TGTGCCAGCAGTTTGTACGGGGGTCCGACCTACGAGCAGTACTTC
TRBJ2-1 | TRBV6-2/TRBV6-3 | NA | NA | CASSYYPYGGGGRGWFF | TGTGCCAGCAGTTACTACCCCTACGGGGGAGGAGGTAGGGGTTGGTTCTTC
TRBJ1-1 | TRBV3-1/TRBV3-2 | NA | NA | CASKKEEGISGAFF | TGTGCCAGCAAAAAAGAGGAGGGTATTTCAGGAGCTTTCTTT
TRBJ2-7 | TRBV6-1 | NA | NA | CASSEESPPTYEQYF | TGTGCCAGCAGTGAAGAATCCCCCCCTACCTACGAGCAGTACTTC
TRBJ1-1 | TRBV7-3 | TRBD1 | NA | CASSSHRGLNTEAFF | TGTGCCAGCAGCTCCCACAGGGGTCTGAACACTGAAGCTTTCTTT
TRBJ1-5 | TRBV28 | TRBD1 | NA | CASGRDRGYRAQHF | TGTGCCAGCGGCCGTGACAGGGGGTACCGGGCCCAGCATTTT
TRBJ2-7 | TRBV6-5 | TRBD1 | NA | CASSWTGSSYEQYF | TGTGCCAGCAGTTGGACAGGGAGCTCCTACGAGCAGTACTTC
TRBJ2-6 | TRBV7-9 | NA | NA | CASSLYRAGALSGANVLTF | TGTGCCAGCAGCTTATACCGCGCGGGGGCCCTCTCTGGGGCCAACGTCCTGACTTTC
TRBJ2-1 | TRBV30 | TRBD2 | NA | CAWSVGFSSGGNEQFF | TGTGCCTGGAGTGTCGGATTTTCTAGCGGGGGGAATGAGCAGTTCTTC
TRBJ1-1 | TRBV10-3 | NA | NA | CAISESGRKPEAFF | TGTGCCATCAGTGAGTCGGGCAGGAAGCCTGAAGCTTTCTTT
TRBJ1-6 | TRBV7-8 | NA | NA | CASSLEQGRNNSPLHF | TGTGCCAGCAGCTTAGAACAGGGTCGAAATAATTCACCCCTCCACTTT
TRBJ2-6 | TRBV7-9 | NA | NA | CASSLGGATRSSGANVLTF | TGTGCCAGCAGCTTGGGTGGGGCTACGAGGAGCTCTGGGGCCAACGTCCTGACTTTC
TRBJ2-7 | TRBV7-3 | NA | few | CASSPPGSYEQYF | TGTGCCAGCAGCCCACCGGGGTCCTACGAGCAGTACTTC
TRBJ1-1 | TRBV5-4 | NA | NA | CASTRGWDTEAFF | TGTGCCAGCACCCGGGGGTGGGACACTGAAGCTTTCTTT
TRBJ2-3 | TRBV6-6 | TRBD2 | NA | CASSEPRGGRTDTQYF | TGTGCCAGCAGCGAACCCCGGGGGGGACGCACAGATACGCAGTATTTT
TRBJ1-5 | TRBV6-6 | TRBD1 | once | CASSPTGGVNQPQHF | TGTGCCAGCAGTCCGACAGGGGGCGTCAATCAGCCCCAGCATTTT
TRBJ1-4 | TRBV5-4 | TRBD1 | NA | CASSTRAQGAEGKLFF | TGTGCCAGCAGCACTAGAGCCCAGGGGGCTGAAGGAAAACTGTTTTTT
TRBJ2-2 | TRBV14 | NA | NA | CASSQSPILGRVTGELFF | TGTGCCAGCAGCCAATCCCCCATTCTCGGTCGGGTCACCGGGGAGCTGTTTTTT
TRBJ2-7 | TRBV10-2 | NA | NA | CASEGVYEQYF | TGCGCCAGCGAGGGGGTCTACGAGCAGTACTTC
TRBJ2-7 | TRBV7-9 | TRBD1 | NA | CASSLSGGLAGEQYF | TGTGCCAGCAGCTTATCAGGGGGATTGGCTGGCGAGCAGTACTTC
TRBJ1-1 | TRBV5-1 | NA | NA | CASRVSGGGNTEAFF | TGCGCCAGCAGGGTATCCGGGGGAGGGAACACTGAAGCTTTCTTT
TRBJ2-3 | TRBV5-4 | TRBD2 | NA | CASSLRRGATDTQYF | TGTGCCAGCAGCTTGAGGCGGGGGGCAACAGATACGCAGTATTTT
TRBJ1-4 | TRBV3-1/TRBV3-2 | NA | NA | CASSHRGFNEKLFF | TGTGCCAGCAGCCACCGGGGGTTTAATGAAAAACTGTTTTTT
TRBJ2-7 | TRBV7-5 | NA | NA | CARSPDHPGTGDHAQYF | TGTGCCAGAAGCCCAGATCACCCCGGGACAGGGGATCACGCGCAGTACTTC
TRBJ1-5 | TRBV27 | TRBD1 | NA | CASSSGQPFDQPQHF | TGTGCCAGCAGTTCGGGACAGCCCTTCGATCAGCCCCAGCATTTT
TRBJ2-4 | TRBV5-1 | TRBD1 | NA | CASSPDRALAKNIQYF | TGCGCCAGCAGCCCCGACAGGGCATTGGCCAAAAACATTCAGTACTTC
TRBJ2-7 | TRBV7-2 | TRBD1 | NA | CASSPRVDRVHEQYF | TGTGCCAGCAGCCCCCGGGTGGACAGGGTCCACGAGCAGTACTTC
TRBJ1-3 | TRBV6-1 | NA | NA | CASSEAEGSTGNTIYF | TGTGCCAGCAGTGAAGCGGAGGGCAGTACAGGAAACACCATATATTTT
TRBJ1-1 | TRBV7-6 | TRBD1 | many | CASSSQDREDTEAFF | TGTGCCAGCAGCTCCCAGGACAGGGAGGACACTGAAGCTTTCTTT
TRBJ1-6 | TRBV6-5 | TRBD1 | NA | CASRWGQNNSPLHF | TGTGCCAGCAGGTGGGGACAGAATAATTCACCCCTCCACTTT
TRBJ2-1 | TRBV30 | NA | NA | CAWSGGAVSSYNEQFF | TGTGCCTGGAGTGGAGGAGCGGTTAGCTCCTACAATGAGCAGTTCTTC
TRBJ2-5 | TRBV7-3 | TRBD2 | NA | CASSPGLAGETQYF | TGTGCCAGCAGCCCGGGACTAGCGGGGGAGACCCAGTACTTC
TRBJ1-2 | TRBV20-1 | NA | NA | CSAIANYGYTF | TGCAGTGCTATAGCGAACTATGGCTACACCTTC
TRBJ1-1 | TRBV7-9 | NA | NA | CASSLEAGNTEAFF | TGTGCCAGCAGCTTAGAAGCAGGGAACACTGAAGCTTTCTTT
TRBJ1-4 | TRBV6-5 | NA | NA | CAEGGETNEKLFF | TGTGCCGAAGGGGGGGAGACTAATGAAAAACTGTTTTTT
TRBJ2-3 | TRBV10-1 | TRBD1 | NA | CASGTGGTDTQYF | TGCGCCAGCGGGACAGGCGGCACAGATACGCAGTATTTT
TRBJ2-3 | TRBV5-5 | NA | NA | CASSLEGRLTGTQYF | TGTGCCAGCAGCTTGGAAGGGAGGCTGACGGGTACGCAGTATTTT
TRBJ1-2 | TRBV14 | NA | NA | CASSQDAGIYGYTF | TGTGCCAGCAGCCAAGATGCAGGGATCTATGGCTACACCTTC